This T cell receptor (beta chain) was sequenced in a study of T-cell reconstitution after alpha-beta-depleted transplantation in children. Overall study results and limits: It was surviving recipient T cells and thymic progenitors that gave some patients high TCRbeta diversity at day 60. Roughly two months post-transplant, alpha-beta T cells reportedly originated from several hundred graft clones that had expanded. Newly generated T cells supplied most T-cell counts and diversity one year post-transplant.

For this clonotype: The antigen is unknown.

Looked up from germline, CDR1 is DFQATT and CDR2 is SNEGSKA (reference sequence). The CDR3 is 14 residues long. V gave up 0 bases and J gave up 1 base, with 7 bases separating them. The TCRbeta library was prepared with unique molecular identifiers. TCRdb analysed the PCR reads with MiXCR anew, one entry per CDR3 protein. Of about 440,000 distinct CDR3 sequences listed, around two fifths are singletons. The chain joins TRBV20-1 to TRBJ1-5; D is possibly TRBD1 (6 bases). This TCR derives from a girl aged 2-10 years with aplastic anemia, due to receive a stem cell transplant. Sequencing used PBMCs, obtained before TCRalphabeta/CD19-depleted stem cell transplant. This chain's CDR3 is CSAREGASNQPQHF. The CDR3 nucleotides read TGCAGTGCTAGAGAGGGGGCAAGCAATCAGCCCCAGCATTTT.